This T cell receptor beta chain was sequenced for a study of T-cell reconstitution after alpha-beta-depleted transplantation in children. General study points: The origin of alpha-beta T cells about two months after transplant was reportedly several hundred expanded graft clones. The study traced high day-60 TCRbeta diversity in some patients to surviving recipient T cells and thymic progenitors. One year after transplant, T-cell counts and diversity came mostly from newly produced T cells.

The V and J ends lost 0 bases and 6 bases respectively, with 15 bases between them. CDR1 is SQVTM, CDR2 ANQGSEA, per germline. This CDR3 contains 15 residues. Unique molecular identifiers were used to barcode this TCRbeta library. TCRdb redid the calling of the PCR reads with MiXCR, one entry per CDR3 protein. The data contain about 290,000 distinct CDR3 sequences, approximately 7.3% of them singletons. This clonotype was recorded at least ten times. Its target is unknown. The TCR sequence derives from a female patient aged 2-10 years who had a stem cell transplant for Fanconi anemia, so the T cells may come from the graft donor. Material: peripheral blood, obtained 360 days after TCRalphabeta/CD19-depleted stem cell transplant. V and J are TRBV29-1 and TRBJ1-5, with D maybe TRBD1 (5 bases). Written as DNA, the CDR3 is TGCAGCGTTGAAGATGGATCGGGGGTGGGTCAGCCCCAGCATTTT. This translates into CSVEDGSGVGQPQHF.